This is a list of T cell receptor beta chains from one sample in a study of beta chain features in type 1 diabetes. The data were produced by immunoSEQ multiplex PCR, yet TCRdb's version contains in-frame clones alone and is incomplete. The sample shows 250,000 to 300,000 clones, 24% of them seen only once. The specimen sequenced was naive CD4+ T cells from blood. The receptors originated from a woman aged 25 to 45 with type 1 diabetes. Both conserved end residues are trimmed from each CDR3. A D gene is named only where the DNA matches it firmly. Clone size is shown for a subset of rows, as once, few, many or a class of expanded clone.

SVAEQGYYGYT,TRBJ1-2,TRBV29-1,-,-,11
ASSQRTGNGYT,TRBJ1-2,TRBV14,few,TRBD1,11
ASSQTGRYSSTDTQY,TRBJ2-3,TRBV4-1,-,-,15
ASSLQVRDRVTLQH,TRBJ1-5,TRBV7-2,few,TRBD1,14
ASSAGNSGNTIY,TRBJ1-3,TRBV5-4,few,-,12
ASSVGLSLSSYNEQF,TRBJ2-1,TRBV9,once,-,15
ASSLWTSHYEQY,TRBJ2-7,TRBV27,few,TRBD2,12
ASSPQGTGLSGANVLT,TRBJ2-6,TRBV18,-,TRBD1,16
ASSLRSGSGDYGYT,TRBJ1-2,TRBV7-3,-,-,14
ASSQELGGRGTDTQY,TRBJ2-3,TRBV4-1,few,TRBD2,15
ASSTSGTSGRMEQY,TRBJ2-7,TRBV28,-,TRBD2,14
ASSLLGLAGWDNEQF,TRBJ2-1,TRBV7-3,few,TRBD2,15
ASSLDRAETQY,TRBJ2-5,TRBV5-1,-,-,11
ASSLDAGMWETQY,TRBJ2-5,TRBV7-9,-,-,13
ATARGETQY,TRBJ2-5,TRBV7-3,-,-,9
ASRPLGGAENIQY,TRBJ2-4,TRBV27,few,-,13
ASSGGAGSYEQY,TRBJ2-7,TRBV9,few,-,12
AWSGQGDQPQH,TRBJ1-5,TRBV30,few,TRBD1,11
ASSLEGPEQY,TRBJ2-7,TRBV5-1,-,-,10
ASTAGVATDTQY,TRBJ2-3,TRBV5-1,-,TRBD2,12
AWTPSPTEAF,TRBJ1-1,TRBV30,few,-,10
ASSLEGTLHQPQH,TRBJ1-5,TRBV5-1,-,-,13
ASSQLENTEAF,TRBJ1-1,TRBV6-5,-,-,11
ASSPHRGSGANVLT,TRBJ2-6,TRBV19,-,TRBD1,14
ASSRIGGASREQY,TRBJ2-7,TRBV28,-,TRBD1,13
AWSQKQGGNYGYT,TRBJ1-2,TRBV30,-,TRBD1,13
ASTPFGEPRYQETQY,TRBJ2-5,TRBV27,-,-,15
SVVERGNQPQH,TRBJ1-5,TRBV29-1,-,-,11